A single sample gave rise to the 12 T cell receptor beta chains below, sequenced in a study of blood T cells in healthy people across ages. Primed by a sample-barcoded 5' primer and a J-beta primer mix, a second PCR proceeded for about 7 to 12 cycles. TCRdb used MiXCR to reprocess the 5' RACE reads, holding one entry per CDR3 protein. The sample has around 580,000 distinct CDR3 sequences, around 48% seen once. The sequenced sample consisted of blood. All receptors derive from a man at least 80 years old in good health.

This clonotype was counted a few times. The chain couples TRBV7-9 to TRBJ2-7, with 7 bases identical to TRBD2. The CDR3 is made up of 14 amino acids. Germline CDR1 and CDR2: SEHNR and FQNEAQ (reference sequence). V lost 3 bases, J lost 4 bases, and 6 bases stayed unmatched. CDR3: CASSFPSGAYEQYF. The CDR3 DNA reads as TGTGCCAGCAGCTTTCCTAGCGGAGCGTACGAGCAGTACTTC.

The rearrangement joins TRBV7-2 to TRBJ2-5, with 10 bases identical to TRBD2. The length of the CDR3 is 15 residues. CDR1 and CDR2 (germline): SGHTA, FQGNSA. The J segment lost 11 bases and the V segment lost 4 bases, leaving 13 bases of the junction unmatched. The DNA for the CDR3 is TGTGCCAGCAGCTCCGGGACTAGCGTGTACAATGAGCAGTACTTC. It is translated as CASSSGTSVYNEQYF.

With respect to this clonotype: One end of the junction is discordant with germline, which a read error may explain. V is TRBV20-1 and J is TRBJ1-6; 7 bases are a match to TRBD1. The CDR3 consists of 16 residues. CDR1 and CDR2 from the germline V gene are DFQATT and SNEGSKA (reference sequence). Written as DNA, the CDR3 is TGCAGTGCTGCCGGGACAGCGGGCTCCTATAGTTCACCCCTCCACTTT. It yields the protein CSAAGTAGSYSSPLHF.

The chain is built from TRBV9 and TRBJ1-2; 7 bases fit TRBD1. The germline V gene encodes CDR1 SGDLS and CDR2 YYNGEE. The CDR3 has 16 amino acids. Unmatched junction bases numbered 7, after V lost 2 bases and J lost 0 bases. CDR3 sequence (DNA): TGTGCCAGCAGCGTGGGGGACAGATCAGCTAACTATGGCTACACCTTC. This sequence encodes CASSVGDRSANYGYTF.

The V gene is TRBV14, the J gene TRBJ2-6, with a weak D call TRBD1 (5 bases). CDR1 is SGHDN and CDR2 is FVKESK in the germline V gene. There are 18 residues in the CDR3. V lost 2 bases and J lost 0, with 14 bases in between. The CDR3: CASSQKMPGSSGANVLTF. DNA for the CDR3: TGTGCCAGCAGCCAAAAAATGCCAGGGTCCTCTGGGGCCAACGTCCTGACTTTC.

This clonotype appeared a few times. This chain connects TRBV29-1 to TRBJ2-4; possibly TRBD1 for D (6 bases). This CDR3 is 13 amino acids long. With 4 bases removed from V and 4 bases from J, the gap between germline ends came to 11 bases. Germline values: CDR1 SQVTM, CDR2 ANQGSEA. The CDR3 reads CSVVETGKNIQYF. CDR3 sequence (DNA): TGCAGCGTTGTGGAGACAGGAAAAAACATTCAGTACTTC.

The V gene is TRBV10-3, the J gene TRBJ2-5, with 8 bases fitting TRBD1. The CDR3 covers 12 residues. Losses at the gene ends were 8 bases for V and 4 bases for J; bases not matched to a gene: 3. Germline values: CDR1 ENHRY, CDR2 SYGVKD. The CDR3 DNA is TGTGCCATCCAGGGGGCGGGAGAGACCCAGTACTTC. Its protein is CAIQGAGETQYF.

This clonotype occurred once. The chain employs TRBV4-3 and TRBJ1-1; D gene uncertain. The CDR3 has 13 amino acids. Germline assignment: CDR1 LGHNA and CDR2 YSLEER. V lost 0 bases to trimming and J lost 7 bases, with 9 bases between them. CDR3 protein: CASSQDGKLEAFF. The DNA of the CDR3 is TGCGCCAGCAGCCAAGATGGGAAGCTTGAAGCTTTCTTT.

The V call is TRBV20-1, the J call TRBJ2-4, with 12 nucleotides matching TRBD1. The DNA matches TRBJ2-7 better at its end, which makes the J call doubtful. From germline, CDR1 is DFQATT and CDR2 SNEGSKA (reference sequence). This CDR3 has 13 residues. The CDR3 here is CSARDRGRDEQYF. The DNA of the CDR3 is TGCAGTGCAAGGGACAGGGGGCGGGACGAGCAGTACTTC.

The rearrangement joins TRBV20-1 to TRBJ2-5, with 12 bases identical to TRBD2. CDR1 is DFQATT and CDR2 is SNEGSKA in the germline V gene (reference sequence). With 2 bases clipped from V and 5 bases from J, the junction kept 6 bases outside the gene matches. The CDR3 runs to 15 residues. This chain's CDR3 is CSARSSGRAIETQYF. The DNA of the CDR3 is TGCAGTGCTAGATCTAGCGGGAGGGCCATTGAGACCCAGTACTTC.

For this clonotype: One end of the junction fails to match germline, which may point to a read error. The CDR3 nucleotides read TGTGCCACCAGTGATGGCCGGGACAGCGAGCGGTACTTC. Encoded protein: CATSDGRDSERYF. The chain carries TRBV24-1 and TRBJ2-7, with TRBD1 matching over 7 bases. Per the germline V gene, CDR1 is KGHDR and CDR2 is SFDVKD. The CDR3 is made up of 13 amino acids.

This clonotype occurred once. This chain uses TRBV9 with TRBJ2-7; 9 nucleotides agree with TRBD2. The V gene's germline CDR1 is SGDLS and CDR2 YYNGEE. CDR3 length: 15 residues. Trimming cost V 4 bases and J 2 bases; bases outside gene matches: 7. CDR3 nucleotide sequence: TGTGCCAGCAGCATTAGCGGGGGACCTACCTACGAGCAGTACTTC. Protein: CASSISGGPTYEQYF.